The rows below give T cell receptor beta chains drawn from one sample of a study of CD8+ T cells in alopecia areata. Sequenced by immunoSEQ multiplex PCR; TCRdb stores in-frame clones only, minus some. Of more than 100,000 clones listed, roughly 54% are singletons. Sequencing used CD4+ T cells sorted from blood, obtained at week 0. These receptors all stem from a human donor with alopecia areata. Both conserved end residues are part of each CDR3. D genes are given only for firm matches. Rows may omit the clone size; those that give it use once, few, many or a size class.

TRBD2	15	TRBV7-2	TRBJ2-7	.	TGTGCCAGCAGCCTAGGACTAGCGGCTTACTACGAGCAGTACTTC	CASSLGLAAYYEQYF
TRBD2	16	TRBV5-1	TRBJ2-1	.	TGCGCCAGCAGCTTGGTTCTAGCGGGCATGGGCGGTGAGCAGTTCTTC	CASSLVLAGMGGEQFF
.	10	TRBV25-1	TRBJ1-2	.	TGTGCCAGCAGTGATGTTGGCTACACCTTC	CASSDVGYTF
TRBD1	17	TRBV4-1	TRBJ2-5	few	TGCGCCAGCAGCCATCCCCGGGACAGGGGTGGGCAAGAGACCCAGTACTTC	CASSHPRDRGGQETQYF
.	13	TRBV6-5	TRBJ1-1	.	TGTGCCAGCAGTACCTCGCGAAGGGCCGAAGCTTTCTTT	CASSTSRRAEAFF
TRBD2	17	TRBV5-6	TRBJ2-3	.	TGTGCCAGCAGCGATATACTAGCGGGGTTGGGCACAGATACGCAGTATTTT	CASSDILAGLGTDTQYF
TRBD1	16	TRBV6-6	TRBJ2-1	once	TGTGCCAGCAGTTACGGGCACAGGGGGCCATACAATGAGCAGTTCTTC	CASSYGHRGPYNEQFF
.	14	TRBV5-1	TRBJ2-4	few	TGCGCCAGCAGCTTATCGGCATCCGCTAACATTCAGTACTTC	CASSLSASANIQYF
.	16	TRBV5-4	TRBJ2-7	.	TGTGCCAGCAGCTTACCTGACACTCTGGGGACCTACGAGCAGTACTTC	CASSLPDTLGTYEQYF
TRBD1	15	TRBV6-6	TRBJ1-2	few	TGTGCCAGCAGTTACTGGGACAGGGTAGGCTATGGCTACACCTTC	CASSYWDRVGYGYTF
.	17	TRBV4-1	TRBJ1-6	.	TGCGCCAGCAGCCACGGGACACAACGCTCCTATAATTCACCCCTCCACTTT	CASSHGTQRSYNSPLHF
.	15	TRBV9	TRBJ2-1	.	TGTGCCAGCAGCGTAGAGTGGGATTCCTACAATGAGCAGTTCTTC	CASSVEWDSYNEQFF
.	11	TRBV2	TRBJ2-3	.	TGTGCCAGCCTATACACAGATACGCAGTATTTT	CASLYTDTQYF
TRBD2	15	TRBV9	TRBJ2-5	few	TGTGCCAGCAGCCTAGTCGGGGGGTACCAAGAGACCCAGTACTTC	CASSLVGGYQETQYF
TRBD1	13	TRBV6-5	TRBJ2-7	.	TGTGCCAGCAGGCCGACAGGGGGCTACGAGCAGTACTTC	CASRPTGGYEQYF
.	13	TRBV5-6	TRBJ2-7	.	TGTGCCAGCAGCCCGGGGCCGCCCTACGAGCAGTACTTC	CASSPGPPYEQYF
.	11	TRBV29-1	TRBJ1-1	.	TGCAGCCTAAGGGAGAACACTGAAGCTTTCTTT	CSLRENTEAFF
.	13	TRBV5-1	TRBJ2-1	few	TGCGCCAGCAGCTTGGCCGCCGACAATGAGCAGTTCTTC	CASSLAADNEQFF
TRBD2	13	TRBV6-5	TRBJ2-5	.	TGTGCCAGCAGTACGACTAGCGGGGGCCCGCCGTACTTC	CASSTTSGGPPYF
TRBD1	14	TRBV7-2	TRBJ2-2	few	TGTGCCAGCAGTCCCGGGACAGAGTCCGGGGAGCTGTTTTTT	CASSPGTESGELFF
.	13	TRBV7-2	TRBJ1-4	.	.	CASSFGTGARTFF
.	16	TRBV7-8	TRBJ2-2	few	TGTGCCAGCAGCTTATCACAGGGGAGGAATAACGGGGAGCTGTTTTTT	CASSLSQGRNNGELFF
TRBD1	14	TRBV5-1	TRBJ2-1	few	TGCGCCAGCAGCTTGGGGGACAGGGGAGTCGAGCAGTTCTTC	CASSLGDRGVEQFF
.	14	TRBV27	TRBJ2-3	.	TGTGCCAGCAGTTGGCGAGGGGAAACAGATACGCAGTATTTT	CASSWRGETDTQYF
TRBD1	18	TRBV23-1	TRBJ2-7	once	TGCGCCAGCAGTCAATACCGGGACAGGTTGTTAGACTCCTACGAGCAGTACTTC	CASSQYRDRLLDSYEQYF
TRBD1	19	TRBV7-9	TRBJ1-1	.	TGTGCCAGCAGGTTAGGGCTTAACAGGGGGCGAGTGGGGAGCACTGAAGCTTTCTTT	CASRLGLNRGRVGSTEAFF
TRBD1	14	TRBV9	TRBJ1-2	.	TGTGCCAGCAGCGCCCCGGACAGGGTCTATGGCTACACCTTC	CASSAPDRVYGYTF
.	15	TRBV6-5	TRBJ1-2	few	TGTGCCAGCAGTTACCAAGGGGGGTCTGGCTATGGCTACACCTTC	CASSYQGGSGYGYTF
TRBD2	15	TRBV7-3	TRBJ2-5	.	TGTGCCAGCAGCCCTGTGCGCGGGGGAAAAGAGACCCAGTACTTC	CASSPVRGGKETQYF
TRBD2	15	TRBV5-1	TRBJ2-7	.	TGCGCCAGCAGCTTGGCCCTGCGGGAGCGGTACGAGCAGTACTTC	CASSLALRERYEQYF
TRBD1	14	TRBV5-1	TRBJ1-6	.	TGCGCCAGCCGATGGGACAGATATAATTCACCCCTCCACTTT	CASRWDRYNSPLHF
.	15	TRBV25-1	TRBJ2-7	few	TGTGCCAGCAGTGAAACCAAGGGCCTTTCCTACGAGCAGTACTTC	CASSETKGLSYEQYF
.	13	TRBV2	TRBJ2-1	.	TGTGCCAGCAGTCGGGGACCCAACAATGAGCAGTTCTTC	CASSRGPNNEQFF
.	11	TRBV20-1	TRBJ2-1	.	TGCAGTGCCCTTCTGAACAATGAGCAGTTCTTC	CSALLNNEQFF
TRBD2	16	TRBV27	TRBJ2-7	.	TGTGCCAGCAGTTTATCTCCCCGACTAGCGGGAGACGAGCAGTACTTC	CASSLSPRLAGDEQYF
.	14	TRBV21-1	TRBJ1-3	few	TGTGCCAGCAGGGGAGCCGGTCCCGGAAACACCATATATTTT	CASRGAGPGNTIYF
.	15	TRBV5-6	TRBJ2-3	.	TGTGCCAGCAGCTCCCGGGACCAATACACAGATACGCAGTATTTT	CASSSRDQYTDTQYF
TRBD2	17	TRBV4-3	TRBJ2-5	few	TGCGCCAGCAGCCAAGACGAGACTAGCGGGAATCGAGAGACCCAGTACTTC	CASSQDETSGNRETQYF